The clone carrying this T cell receptor (beta chain) was found many times. The record originates from a study of Graves' ophthalmopathy and Graves' hyperthyroidism. From RNA, the CDR3 regions of TCR beta chains were amplified and sequenced. RT-PCR was first run with HTBI primers, then multiplex PCR in a second round. Via MiXCR, TCRdb re-called the multiplex PCR reads, giving one row per CDR3 protein. This sample has about 1.1 million distinct CDR3 sequences, with about 38% found just once. Between the trimmed V and J ends, which lost 5 bases and 2 bases, there was a span of 4 bases. Per germline, CDR1 ENHRY and CDR2 SYGVKD. This CDR3 comprises 13 residues.

The rearrangement links TRBV10-3 to TRBJ2-6; D unclear. Sequencing input: peripheral blood or thyroid tissue (not recorded which). The source is an adult man with Graves' hyperthyroidism. CDR3 coding DNA: TGTGCCATCAGTAGGGCTGGGGCCAACGTCCTGACTTTC. Its protein is CAISRAGANVLTF.